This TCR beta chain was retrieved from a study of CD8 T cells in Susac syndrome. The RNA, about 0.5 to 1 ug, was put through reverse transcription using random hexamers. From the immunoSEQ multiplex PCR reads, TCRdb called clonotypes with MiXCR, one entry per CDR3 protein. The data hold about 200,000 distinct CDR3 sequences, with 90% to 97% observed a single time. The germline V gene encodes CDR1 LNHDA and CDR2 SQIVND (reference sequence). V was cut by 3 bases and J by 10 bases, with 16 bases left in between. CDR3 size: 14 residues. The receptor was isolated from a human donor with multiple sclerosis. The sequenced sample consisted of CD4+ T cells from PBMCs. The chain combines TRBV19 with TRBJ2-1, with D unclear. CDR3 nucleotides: TGTGCCAGTAGTATCCCAAGCGTAAAGTGGGAGCAGTTCTTC. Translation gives CASSIPSVKWEQFF.